A selection of T cell receptor beta chains follows, all from one sample in a study of T cell responses to AZD1222 COVID-19 vaccine. The table came from immunoSEQ multiplex PCR; TCRdb's copy has only in-frame clones and leaves some out. The repertoire holds about 92,000 clones, with about nine tenths as singletons. Sequences were derived from peripheral blood, sampled on day 0 of AZD1222 vaccination. The receptors were gathered from an adult in good health. Each CDR3 is given with its conserved first and last residue. Fields, in order: J gene, clone size, V gene, D gene, CDR3 DNA, CDR3 protein. D genes are given only for firm matches. Clone size, where shown, is once, few, many, or a class for clones that have expanded.

j_call: TRBJ2-5
clone_size: .
v_call: TRBV5-4
d_call: TRBD2
cdr3_nt: TGTGCCAGCAGCCTAAAAGTAGCGGGAGTTTTGGAGACCCAGTACTTC
cdr3_aa: CASSLKVAGVLETQYF

j_call: TRBJ1-2
clone_size: .
v_call: TRBV7-2
d_call: .
cdr3_nt: TGTGCCAGCATTTTCCGGGCAGGGGCCCTCTATGGCTACACCTTC
cdr3_aa: CASIFRAGALYGYTF

j_call: TRBJ1-5
clone_size: .
v_call: TRBV19
d_call: .
cdr3_nt: TGTGCCAGTAGCAGGGATAGCAATCAGCCCCAGCATTTT
cdr3_aa: CASSRDSNQPQHF

j_call: TRBJ1-2
clone_size: .
v_call: TRBV7-6
d_call: .
cdr3_nt: TGTGCCAGCAGCCGGGGACTGCAATTAGCGCGGGGGCAGGCCAGGGGCTACACCTTC
cdr3_aa: CASSRGLQLARGQARGYTF

j_call: TRBJ1-3
clone_size: .
v_call: TRBV6-5
d_call: .
cdr3_nt: TGTGCCAGCAGTCGGCCGGGGCAGTCAAGAAACACCATATATTTT
cdr3_aa: CASSRPGQSRNTIYF

j_call: TRBJ1-2
clone_size: .
v_call: TRBV5-4
d_call: .
cdr3_nt: TGTGCCAGCAGCTTGGGGCAGAATAACTATGGCTACACCTTC
cdr3_aa: CASSLGQNNYGYTF

j_call: TRBJ1-1
clone_size: .
v_call: TRBV30
d_call: .
cdr3_nt: TGTGCGTGGATGTCAGGAGGATCCCTTGTAGCTTTCTTT
cdr3_aa: CAWMSGGSLVAFF

j_call: TRBJ2-7
clone_size: once
v_call: TRBV12-3/TRBV12-4
d_call: .
cdr3_nt: TGTGCCAGCAGTTCCCCCCCGGGGCTCTGGCAGTACTTC
cdr3_aa: CASSSPPGLWQYF

j_call: TRBJ2-2
clone_size: once
v_call: TRBV18
d_call: .
cdr3_nt: TGTGCCAGCTCACCACGGGAGAGATTTAACACCGGGGAGCTGTTTTTT
cdr3_aa: CASSPRERFNTGELFF

j_call: TRBJ1-2
clone_size: .
v_call: TRBV19
d_call: TRBD1
cdr3_nt: TGTGCCAGTAGTACACCGGGACAGAGATATGGCTACACCTTC
cdr3_aa: CASSTPGQRYGYTF

j_call: TRBJ2-3
clone_size: .
v_call: TRBV3-1/TRBV3-2
d_call: .
cdr3_nt: TGTGCCAGCAGCCAGAGCAGGGGTGCAGATACGCAGTATTTT
cdr3_aa: CASSQSRGADTQYF

j_call: TRBJ1-1
clone_size: .
v_call: TRBV19
d_call: TRBD1
cdr3_nt: TGTGCCAGTACACCCAGTCGACAGGGCTCACGGGCTTTCTTT
cdr3_aa: CASTPSRQGSRAFF

j_call: TRBJ2-7
clone_size: .
v_call: TRBV6-5
d_call: .
cdr3_nt: TGTGCCAGCACAGGGACGTACGAGCAGTACTTC
cdr3_aa: CASTGTYEQYF

j_call: TRBJ2-3
clone_size: .
v_call: TRBV24-1
d_call: .
cdr3_nt: TGTGCCACCAGCTTCCCGGTAGGGAAAGGAACAGATACGCAGTATTTT
cdr3_aa: CATSFPVGKGTDTQYF

j_call: TRBJ2-2
clone_size: .
v_call: TRBV6-5
d_call: .
cdr3_nt: TGTGCCAGCAGTCACGGCACCGGGGAGCTGTTTTTT
cdr3_aa: CASSHGTGELFF

j_call: TRBJ1-2
clone_size: .
v_call: TRBV18
d_call: .
cdr3_nt: TGTGCCAGCTCACCACTGAGAGGGGATCACAGCTCTAACCCGGGGGGCTACACCTTC
cdr3_aa: CASSPLRGDHSSNPGGYTF

j_call: TRBJ2-3
clone_size: .
v_call: TRBV6-4
d_call: TRBD2
cdr3_nt: TGTGCCAGCAGTGAGGGACTAGCGGGAGATACGCAGTATTTT
cdr3_aa: CASSEGLAGDTQYF

j_call: TRBJ1-5
clone_size: .
v_call: TRBV7-8
d_call: .
cdr3_nt: TGTGCCAGCAGCTTAGTCCTGGGGGATAGCAATCAGCCCCAGCATTTT
cdr3_aa: CASSLVLGDSNQPQHF

j_call: TRBJ2-7
clone_size: .
v_call: TRBV5-1
d_call: .
cdr3_nt: TGCGCCAGCAGCTTGCGTTCGGGAACCTACGAGCAGTACTTC
cdr3_aa: CASSLRSGTYEQYF

j_call: TRBJ1-2
clone_size: .
v_call: TRBV30
d_call: .
cdr3_nt: TGTGCCTGTACACAGGGAAATGGCTACACCTTC
cdr3_aa: CACTQGNGYTF

j_call: TRBJ1-5
clone_size: .
v_call: TRBV3-1/TRBV3-2
d_call: .
cdr3_nt: TGTGCCAGCAGCCAAAGGGACAACAGGGCTATAGCCCAGCATTTT
cdr3_aa: CASSQRDNRAIAQHF

j_call: TRBJ2-4
clone_size: .
v_call: TRBV4-1
d_call: .
cdr3_nt: TGCGCCAGCAGTCTACAAGATCGCGTTGGGGGAGGCATTCAGTACTTC
cdr3_aa: CASSLQDRVGGGIQYF

j_call: TRBJ1-1
clone_size: once
v_call: TRBV21-1
d_call: .
cdr3_nt: TGTGCCAGCAGCAAAGAGGGAAGGGTTGGCACTGAAGCTTTCTTT
cdr3_aa: CASSKEGRVGTEAFF

j_call: TRBJ1-4
clone_size: few
v_call: TRBV30
d_call: .
cdr3_nt: TGTGCCTGGACAGGGAGGACTAATGAAAAACTGTTTTTT
cdr3_aa: CAWTGRTNEKLFF

j_call: TRBJ1-1
clone_size: once
v_call: TRBV3-1/TRBV3-2
d_call: .
cdr3_nt: TGTGCCAGCAGCCAAGGGTCAGCGAACACTGAAGCTTTCTTT
cdr3_aa: CASSQGSANTEAFF

j_call: TRBJ2-1
clone_size: once
v_call: TRBV19
d_call: .
cdr3_nt: TGTGCCAGTAAGGTAGCGCCGAGCTCCTACAATGAGCAGTTCTTC
cdr3_aa: CASKVAPSSYNEQFF

j_call: TRBJ1-5
clone_size: .
v_call: TRBV27
d_call: .
cdr3_nt: TGTGCCAGCAGTTCCCGGGACGGAGTGAATCAGCCCCAGCATTTT
cdr3_aa: CASSSRDGVNQPQHF

j_call: TRBJ1-1
clone_size: .
v_call: TRBV6-5
d_call: TRBD1
cdr3_nt: TGTGCCAGCAGTCAAAGGACAGGGAACACTGAAGCTTTCTTT
cdr3_aa: CASSQRTGNTEAFF

j_call: TRBJ1-6
clone_size: .
v_call: TRBV7-9
d_call: .
cdr3_nt: TGTGCCAGCAGCTTAATGGGCTCGAATTCACCCCTCCACTTT
cdr3_aa: CASSLMGSNSPLHF

j_call: TRBJ2-1
clone_size: .
v_call: TRBV24-1
d_call: .
cdr3_nt: TGTGCCACCAGCTCCCCCAGAGCCGCCTACAATGAGCAGTTCTTC
cdr3_aa: CATSSPRAAYNEQFF

j_call: TRBJ2-3
clone_size: .
v_call: TRBV5-4
d_call: TRBD2
cdr3_nt: TGTGCCAGCAGCCGGGGACTAGCGGGAGGGCCGGATACGCAGTATTTT
cdr3_aa: CASSRGLAGGPDTQYF

j_call: TRBJ1-1
clone_size: .
v_call: TRBV3-1/TRBV3-2
d_call: .
cdr3_nt: TGTGCCAGCAGCCGTATGGGGATCAACACTGAAGCTTTCTTT
cdr3_aa: CASSRMGINTEAFF

j_call: TRBJ2-3
clone_size: .
v_call: TRBV7-2
d_call: TRBD2
cdr3_nt: TGTGCCAGCAGCTTAGCCCGACTAGCGGAACCCGCAGGAAATACGCAGTATTTT
cdr3_aa: CASSLARLAEPAGNTQYF

j_call: TRBJ1-1
clone_size: .
v_call: TRBV5-1
d_call: .
cdr3_nt: TGCGCCAGCAGGTCACTGAGTACGAGCTTGAACACTGAAGCTTTCTTT
cdr3_aa: CASRSLSTSLNTEAFF

j_call: TRBJ1-4
clone_size: .
v_call: TRBV7-8
d_call: .
cdr3_nt: TGTGCCAGCAGCTTAGCAGGGGCCGCAACTAATGAAAAACTGTTTTTT
cdr3_aa: CASSLAGAATNEKLFF

j_call: TRBJ1-2
clone_size: .
v_call: TRBV14
d_call: .
cdr3_nt: TGTGCCAGCAGCCAAGGACAGAACTATGGCTACACCTTC
cdr3_aa: CASSQGQNYGYTF

j_call: TRBJ2-7
clone_size: .
v_call: TRBV5-4
d_call: TRBD2
cdr3_nt: TGTGCCAGCAGCTCTCTAGCGGGAGATAGGTACGAGCAGTACTTC
cdr3_aa: CASSSLAGDRYEQYF

j_call: TRBJ2-3
clone_size: .
v_call: TRBV7-2
d_call: .
cdr3_nt: TGTGCCAGCAGCTTAGACGTCGGGACAGATACGCAGTATTTT
cdr3_aa: CASSLDVGTDTQYF

j_call: TRBJ2-7
clone_size: .
v_call: TRBV6-6
d_call: .
cdr3_nt: TGTGCCAGCAGTTACTCGACTGGCTACGAGCAGTACTTC
cdr3_aa: CASSYSTGYEQYF

j_call: TRBJ1-2
clone_size: .
v_call: TRBV2
d_call: .
cdr3_nt: TGTGCCAGCTGTCGAAGGACGGTGAACTATGGCTACACCTTC
cdr3_aa: CASCRRTVNYGYTF